These T cell receptor beta chains were read from a single sample in a study of T cell responses to AZD1222 COVID-19 vaccine. TCRdb keeps only in-frame clones here, not all; method: immunoSEQ multiplex PCR. The profile covers roughly 190,000 clones, with approximately 93% appearing a single time and 1.5% to 2% taken by the ten largest. The source was peripheral blood, collected 28 days after the second AZD1222 dose. All receptors come from an adult who received the AZD1222 COVID-19 vaccine. The CDR3 runs from the conserved cysteine through the conserved F or W.

V gene	J gene	CDR3 protein
TRBV18	TRBJ2-3	CASSGSGADTQYF
TRBV5-1	TRBJ2-7	CASSLVGGTAYEQYF
TRBV9	TRBJ2-3	CASSVATDTQYF
TRBV5-1	TRBJ2-7	CASSLAFGGTYEQYF
TRBV12-3/TRBV12-4	TRBJ1-6	CASSREQGVLLHF
TRBV11-2	TRBJ1-2	CASSLSSRVDGARLDGYTF
TRBV20-1	TRBJ1-2	CSASFDRGVYGYTF
TRBV5-1	TRBJ2-1	CASSSSVSSYNEQFF
TRBV6-5	TRBJ1-3	CASSYSKKSSGNTIYF
TRBV6-1	TRBJ1-4	CASSEQGFKLFF
TRBV30	TRBJ2-7	CAWSVNRQGASEQYF
TRBV27	TRBJ1-5	CASRSSLSNQPQHF
TRBV27	TRBJ1-5	CASSLGNSNQPQHF
TRBV3-1/TRBV3-2	TRBJ2-1	CASSQEGGRASSYNEQFF
TRBV2	TRBJ2-7	CASTFRLGYEQYF
TRBV30	TRBJ1-3	CAWRAGTLSANTIYF
TRBV9	TRBJ2-7	CASSVATGGTYEQYF
TRBV5-1	TRBJ2-7	CASSDAGQSQVKQYF
TRBV5-1	TRBJ2-1	CASSQGQGERQFF
TRBV19	TRBJ2-2	CASSQVGTGELFF
TRBV27	TRBJ2-3	CASSLSGDTQYF
TRBV7-8	TRBJ1-1	CASSGLVVDEAFF
TRBV18	TRBJ2-7	CASSPYRGSTYEQYF
TRBV7-2	TRBJ1-1	CASTPQTGARHTEAFF
TRBV7-3	TRBJ1-6	CASSLDRPSSPLHF
TRBV19	TRBJ2-5	CASSNGVRETQYF
TRBV7-9	TRBJ1-3	CASSLGTGGAGNTIYF
TRBV10-3	TRBJ2-1	CAISPGLAGGVQRNEQFF
TRBV14	TRBJ1-1	CASSQDLGGGSEAFF
TRBV27	TRBJ1-6	CASSLGFHSPLHF
TRBV3-1/TRBV3-2	TRBJ1-3	CASSRFESSGNTIYF
TRBV7-3	TRBJ2-1	CASSFTSVSYNEQFF
TRBV18	TRBJ1-2	CASSPARPPHYGYTF
TRBV28	TRBJ2-3	CASSLGRGLDTQYF
TRBV2	TRBJ1-5	CASSEARKGANNQPQHF
TRBV3-1/TRBV3-2	TRBJ1-6	CASSQVRGGVNSPLHF
TRBV28	TRBJ2-7	CASSFTGTGGYEQYF
TRBV18	TRBJ2-3	CASSPPGLAGGPDTQYF
TRBV27	TRBJ1-6	CASSLQDSPLHF
TRBV2	TRBJ2-7	CASTGTLYEQYF
TRBV11-3	TRBJ2-7	CASSLTMGGEQYF
TRBV6-4	TRBJ1-6	CASSDIPLGSLHF
TRBV19	TRBJ2-4	CASSIEGWLAKNIQYF
TRBV27	TRBJ1-4	CASSPGQARDNEKLFF
TRBV6-5	TRBJ2-6	CASSRKPSGANVLTF
TRBV28	TRBJ1-1	CASSPPTWAAFF
TRBV5-5	TRBJ1-4	CASSWATNEKLFF
TRBV11-2	TRBJ2-7	CASSLEGGNVGSYEQYF
TRBV5-4	TRBJ2-2	CASSLAPQGNTGELFF
TRBV15	TRBJ2-3	CATSRSLGGSTDTQYF
TRBV6-8	TRBJ2-7	CASRPVYEQYF
TRBV18	TRBJ1-6	CASSPENSPLHF
TRBV5-5	TRBJ1-1	CASSPGTGMNTEAFF
TRBV5-1	TRBJ2-7	CASSSPSGISYEQYF
TRBV18	TRBJ1-1	CASSPSTGNTEAFF
TRBV7-2	TRBJ1-4	CASSSNAGGVDEKLFF
TRBV11-2	TRBJ1-3	CASSPRGYYSGNTIYF